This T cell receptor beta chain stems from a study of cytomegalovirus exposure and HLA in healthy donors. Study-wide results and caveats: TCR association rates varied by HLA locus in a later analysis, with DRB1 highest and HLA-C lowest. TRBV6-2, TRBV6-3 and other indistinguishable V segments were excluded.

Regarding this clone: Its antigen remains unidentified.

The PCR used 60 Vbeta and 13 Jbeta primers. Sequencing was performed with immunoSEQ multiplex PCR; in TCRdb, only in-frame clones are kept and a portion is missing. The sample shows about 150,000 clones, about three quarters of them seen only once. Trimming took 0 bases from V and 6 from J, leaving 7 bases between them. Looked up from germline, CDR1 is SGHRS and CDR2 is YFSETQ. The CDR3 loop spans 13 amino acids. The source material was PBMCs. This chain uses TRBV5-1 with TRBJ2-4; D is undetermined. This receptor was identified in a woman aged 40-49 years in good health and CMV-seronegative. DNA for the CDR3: TGCGCCAGCAGCTTGGGGGCAGGAAACATTCAGTACTTC. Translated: CASSLGAGNIQYF.